Given below is one T cell receptor (beta chain) in context. This clone was seen only a few times. This receptor's antigen is unknown. Within one base of it there is no much larger clone, and no base qualities were kept. The trial excluded patients who had a history of autoimmune disease or were on systemic immunosuppression. Peripheral blood for TCR sequencing was collected from all dose cohorts at baseline, on cycle 4 day 1, and on cycle 7 day 1. The samples were drawn from a first-in-human, open-label, multicenter phase I dose-escalation trial of ivuxolimab. Adults with locally advanced or metastatic melanoma, renal cell, hepatocellular, or head and neck squamous cell carcinoma were enrolled in the trial. CD4+ and CD8+ T cells were sorted separately from peripheral blood before TCR sequencing. The CDR3 goes from the cysteine to the phenylalanine over 12 residues. The sequence is cut down to CDR3 DNA, 36 bases in frame from base 1. V and J lose 7 bases and 8 bases, and a span of 11 bases separates them. CDR1 and CDR2 (SGHVS, FQNEAQ) derive from the germline V gene.

These data originate in a study of OX40 agonist ivuxolimab in advanced cancers. Describing the broader study: Ivuxolimab, which targeted the costimulatory receptor OX40 (CD134), was an agonistic, fully human IgG2 monoclonal antibody. In the dose-escalation cohort, more than 75% of patients were male, and the mean age was roughly 60 years, with a range of about 23 to 85. Partial responses occurred in three dose-escalation patients: two with cutaneous melanoma and one with hepatocellular carcinoma. Peripheral TCRbeta sequencing aimed to test whether ivuxolimab altered TCR sequence diversity and caused clonal T-cell expansion. The paper covers the monotherapy dose-escalation part of the phase I ivuxolimab trial, which included N ≈ 50 patients. Prior anti-PD-1, anti-PD-L1 or anti-CTLA-4 therapy was permitted, and checkpoint inhibitors had been received by roughly 42% of dose-escalation patients. Of the roughly 51 patients in dose escalation, some 20 had hepatocellular carcinoma, some 15 had melanoma, 9 had renal cell carcinoma and 9 had head and neck cancer. Intravenous ivuxolimab was administered to patients every 2 weeks at six dose levels: 0.01, 0.1, 0.3, 1.5, 3 and 10 mg/kg.

Genomic DNA was extracted from sorted cells for sequencing of the TCRbeta CDR3 region. The immunoSEQ Assay was used for sequencing of TCRbeta CDR3 regions. TCRdb took this table from immuneACCESS and kept in-frame rearrangements with V and J called. Such tables lack part of the clones; where checked against another copy, unresolved V genes explain under half of the gap, and the rest is unexplained. A total of fewer than 100,000 clones appear in this sample, around four fifths of them only once. 0.76% of the sample comes from the top ten. Here is what the overall study found, with its caveats: The antigen specificity of the peripheral T cells that underwent clonal expansion was not determined. At doses from 0.1 to 3.0 mg/kg, clonal expansion was seen in both CD4+ and CD8+ blood T cells between baseline and week 6. Low levels of normalized T-cell clonal expansion were also shown by some nonresponding patients. After ivuxolimab, CD8+ T cells had more expanded clones than CD4+ T cells on average. Partial responders in the 0.1-3.0 mg/kg groups had among the lowest normalized peripheral clonal expansion, especially among CD8+ T cells.

This sample comprised CD4+ or CD8+ T cells sorted from blood, obtained in a trial of the OX40 agonist ivuxolimab. This clonotype was obtained from an adult with an advanced solid tumor such as melanoma, head and neck, liver or kidney cancer. The V and J segments used are TRBV7-8 and TRBJ2-2; the D region is possibly TRBD1 or TRBD2, each matching across 6 bases. The CDR3: CASKWGAGELFF. The DNA sequence is as follows: TGTGCCAGCAAGTGGGGGGCTGGGGAGCTGTTTTTT.